This T cell receptor beta chain derives from a study of blood T cell repertoires in COVID-19. Across the study: Sources were T cells, B-cell-depleted T cells, or PBMCs; the material itself was cDNA or gDNA.

Clones were sequenced by immunoSEQ multiplex PCR, and TCRdb holds only the in-frame ones, with some missing. The sample has more than 150,000 clones, roughly nine tenths seen once. The CDR3 spans 16 residues. CDR1 is MNHEY, CDR2 SVGAGI, per germline. The V gene lost 0 bases and the J gene lost 4 bases, with 13 bases spanning the gap. This TCR was recovered from a man in his 70s with active or convalescent COVID-19. Sequencing was performed on peripheral blood. The chain links TRBV6-5 to TRBJ1-3; D remains unclear. CDR3 nucleotide sequence: TGTGCCAGCAGTTACTCCATCCTGCGCGAAGGAAACACCATATATTTT. Amino acid sequence: CASSYSILREGNTIYF.